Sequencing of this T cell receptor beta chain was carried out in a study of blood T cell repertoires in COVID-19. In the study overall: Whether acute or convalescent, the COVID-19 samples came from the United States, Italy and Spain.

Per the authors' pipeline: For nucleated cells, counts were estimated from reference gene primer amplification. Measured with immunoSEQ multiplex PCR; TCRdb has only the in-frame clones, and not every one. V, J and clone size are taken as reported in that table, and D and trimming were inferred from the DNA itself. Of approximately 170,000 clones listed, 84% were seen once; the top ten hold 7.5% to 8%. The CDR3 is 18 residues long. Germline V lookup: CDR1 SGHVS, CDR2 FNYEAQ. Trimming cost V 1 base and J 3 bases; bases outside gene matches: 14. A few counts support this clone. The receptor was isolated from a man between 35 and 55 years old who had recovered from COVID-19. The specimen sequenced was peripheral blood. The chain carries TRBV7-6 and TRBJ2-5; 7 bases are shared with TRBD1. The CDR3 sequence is CASSLEGSTGSREETQYF. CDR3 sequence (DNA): TGTGCCAGCAGCTTAGAGGGTTCGACAGGGTCCAGGGAAGAGACCCAGTACTTC.